This entry is about one TCR beta chain. The antigen remains unidentified. The data were obtained in a study of cytomegalovirus exposure and HLA in healthy donors. Study observations and caveats: Sequencing likely caused a cluster of highly shared sequence variants. Most TCR sequences proved rare, with some public TCRs found in many donors.

This CDR3 is built from 16 residues. The J segment lost 4 bases and the V segment lost 1 base, leaving 5 bases of the junction unmatched. Germline CDR1 reads MGHRA; CDR2 reads YSYEKL. Amplification used 60 Vbeta primers and 13 Jbeta primers. TCRdb's table, derived via immunoSEQ multiplex PCR, lists solely in-frame clones and lacks some. The repertoire consists of 250,000 to 350,000 clones, with 75% to 90% occurring once and the leading ten covering around 4%. The rearrangement links TRBV4-1 to TRBJ1-5, with TRBD1 matching over 9 bases. The specimen sequenced was PBMCs. The TCR sequence derives from a man aged 35 to 55 in good health and CMV-seropositive. The CDR3 DNA reads TGCGCCAGCAGCCAAGTTATCGGACAGGGGAATCAGCCCCAGCATTTT. Its protein product is CASSQVIGQGNQPQHF.